These 28 T cell receptor beta chains came from one sample sequenced in a study of blood T cell repertoires in COVID-19. Clones were read by immunoSEQ multiplex PCR, and TCRdb kept only the in-frame ones, dropping some. In the table there are approximately 200,000 clones, about 82% of which are singletons. The sequencing input was PBMCs or T cells enriched from blood (not recorded which). Source of these receptors: a woman in her twenties or thirties who had recovered from COVID-19.

The chain joins TRBV3-1 (or the pseudogene TRBV3-2) to TRBJ2-3; no clear D. Trimming removed 4 bases from V and 3 bases from J, with 11 bases in between. The germline CDR1 and CDR2 sequences are LGHDT and YNNKEL (reference sequence). The CDR3 spans 14 residues. The DNA of the CDR3 is TGTGCCAGCAGCCCGAGATCGGGTACAGATACGCAGTATTTT. This gives the protein CASSPRSGTDTQYF.

The rearrangement links TRBV19 to TRBJ2-2; D might be TRBD1 (6 bases). The CDR3 totals 15 residues. V shed 9 bases and J shed 2 bases, with 16 bases lying between them. CDR1 LNHDA and CDR2 SQIVND come from the germline V gene (reference sequence). CDR3 sequence (DNA): TGTGCCAGCCACCTAACAGGGAAAAACACCGGGGAGCTGTTTTTT. It encodes CASHLTGKNTGELFF.

This clone has just a few counts. The genes are TRBV11-2 and TRBJ2-7; TRBD1 matches at 10 bases. Germline V lookup: CDR1 SGHAT, CDR2 FQNNGV. This CDR3 region has 15 residues. V shed 4 bases and J 5 bases; nucleotides not matched to a gene: 8. CDR3 DNA sequence: TGTGCCAGCAGCTATCAGGAGACAGGGGGCCACGAGCAGTACTTC. Protein product: CASSYQETGGHEQYF.

This clone was seen just once. The chain is built from TRBV7-3 and TRBJ2-1, with D hard to call. The ends were cut back, 5 bases at V and 2 bases at J, with 13 bases in the middle. CDR1 SGHTA and CDR2 FQGTGA come from the germline V gene. The CDR3 has 15 residues. The CDR3 DNA is TGTGCCAGCAGCCTCAGGCACTCCGCCTACAATGAGCAGTTCTTC. This codes for CASSLRHSAYNEQFF.

The V gene is TRBV9, the J gene TRBJ1-1; D uncertain. Trimming removed 0 bases from V and 6 bases from J, with 9 bases in between. The length of the CDR3 is 13 residues. Germline CDR1 reads SGDLS; CDR2 reads YYNGEE. The chain's CDR3 is CASSVGVEAEAFF. In DNA form, the CDR3 reads TGTGCCAGCAGCGTAGGGGTCGAGGCTGAAGCTTTCTTT.

This clone was counted once. The gene calls are TRBV5-1 and TRBJ1-1; the D gene is possibly TRBD1 (6 bases). CDR3 length equals 15 residues. Germline CDR1 SGHRS, CDR2 YFSETQ. Trimming stripped 0 bases from V and 5 bases from J, with 14 bases between. CDR3 amino acids: CASSLDAPQGTEAFF. Written as DNA, the CDR3 is TGCGCCAGCAGCTTGGATGCCCCCCAGGGGACTGAAGCTTTCTTT.

As to this clone: The sample has other DNA sequences that encode this CDR3 too. The chain couples TRBV2 to TRBJ2-7; no clear D gene. CDR3 length: 14 residues. V lost 5 bases to trimming and J lost 0 bases, with 11 bases between them. Germline V gene data show CDR1 as SNHLY and CDR2 as FYNNEI. The DNA for the CDR3 is TGTGCCAGCAGTTCAGGCTCACTCTCCTACGAGCAGTACTTC. Its protein product is CASSSGSLSYEQYF.

The CDR3 protein is CASSISSGRRDSYGYTF. The CDR3 DNA sequence: TGTGCCAGTAGTATTTCCTCTGGCCGCCGGGACAGCTATGGCTACACCTTC. This sequence joins TRBV19 and TRBJ1-2, with 7 positions matching TRBD1. Germline lookup yields CDR1 LNHDA and CDR2 SQIVND (reference sequence). The CDR3 has 17 residues. V lost 3 bases and J lost 4; bases outside the gene matches: 14.

The chain combines TRBV19 with TRBJ2-3; 9 nucleotides line up with TRBD1. The V and J ends lost 4 bases and 2 bases, in that order; junction bases with no gene match: 16. This CDR3 contains 19 residues. CDR1 is LNHDA and CDR2 is SQIVND in the germline V gene (reference sequence). CDR3 DNA sequence: TGTGCCAGTAGTACCTCAAGGACAGGGGATTCGGGACCCACAGATACGCAGTATTTT. It encodes CASSTSRTGDSGPTDTQYF.

J is TRBJ2-5 and V is TRBV25-1; D gene uncertain. V lost 8 bases and J 1 base, leaving 14 bases between the germline ends. This CDR3 spans 14 amino acids. CDR1 and CDR2 from the germline V gene are MGHDK and SYGVNS. In DNA form, the CDR3 reads TGTGCCAGCGGTTCAATGGCAGTCCAAGAGACCCAGTACTTC. Translated, it gives CASGSMAVQETQYF.

The chain recombines TRBV6-5 with TRBJ1-6; D unresolved. CDR1 and CDR2 from the germline V gene are MNHEY and SVGAGI. Trimming shortened V by 7 bases and J by 0 bases, and 10 bases separated the two germline ends. This CDR3 has 15 amino acids. In DNA, the CDR3 is TGTGCCAGCACGGGAGGAAGCTCCTATAATTCACCCCTCCACTTT. Translating gives CASTGGSSYNSPLHF.

This chain links TRBV27 with TRBJ1-1; D gene ambiguous. V lost 5 bases, J lost 2 bases, and 9 bases lay in between. Germline values: CDR1 MNHEY, CDR2 SMNVEV (reference sequence). CDR3 size: 13 residues. The CDR3 DNA reads as TGTGCCAGCAGTCCCCCGGGAAACACTGAAGCTTTCTTT. As protein: CASSPPGNTEAFF.

This clone was observed once. The chain employs TRBV11-2 and TRBJ2-7; 8 nucleotides agree with TRBD2. Germline lookup yields CDR1 SGHAT and CDR2 FQNNGV. The CDR3 has 16 residues. The junction had 12 bases not matched to a gene; V was cut back by 3 bases and J by 5 bases. For the CDR3, the DNA is TGTGCCAGCAGCTTCCCAGCGGGAGAATCATTGCACGAGCAGTACTTC. Translating gives CASSFPAGESLHEQYF.

The V and J genes are TRBV9 and TRBJ2-3; no reliable D call. The germline V gene encodes CDR1 SGDLS and CDR2 YYNGEE. V was pared by 1 base and J by 3 bases, with 12 bases between. The CDR3 totals 15 residues. The CDR3 protein is CASSVLGSSTDTQYF. As DNA, the CDR3 is TGTGCCAGCAGCGTACTCGGGTCCTCTACAGATACGCAGTATTTT. Using reference TRBV9 and TRBJ2-3 for the parts outside the CDR3, the full variable domain is DSGVTQTPKHLITATGQRVTLRCSPRSGDLSVYWYQQSLDQGLQFLIQYYNGEERAKGNILERFSAQQFPDLHSELNLSSLELGDSALYFCASSVLGSSTDTQYFGPGTRLTVL.

The rearrangement joins TRBV28 to TRBJ2-1, with 8 bases aligning to TRBD2. The germline V gene has CDR1 MDHEN and CDR2 SYDVKM. The CDR3 is 16 amino acids. J gave up 8 bases and V 7 bases, and 16 bases lay outside the gene matches. CDR3 residues: CASTQAAGTSFYEQFF. The CDR3, as DNA: TGTGCCAGCACGCAAGCAGCCGGGACTAGTTTCTATGAGCAGTTCTTC. The full variable domain, its missing parts supplied by reference TRBV28 and TRBJ2-1, is DVKVTQSSRYLVKRTGEKVFLECVQDMDHENMFWYRQDPGLGLRLIYFSYDVKMKEKGDIPEGYSVSREKKERFSLILESASTNQTSMYLCASTQAAGTSFYEQFFGPGTRLTVL.

V usage is TRBV3-1 (or the pseudogene TRBV3-2) and J usage is TRBJ1-3; no clear D. Per the germline V gene, CDR1 is LGHDT and CDR2 is YNNKEL (reference sequence). CDR3 size: 12 residues. The germline V and J ends were trimmed by 4 bases and 4 bases, with 5 bases remaining between them. The CDR3 loop is CASSRGGNTIYF. The CDR3 DNA follows: TGTGCCAGCAGCCGAGGAGGAAACACCATATATTTT.

The rearrangement uses TRBV5-8 and TRBJ1-5, with TRBD1 identical over 9 bases. The V segment lost 0 bases and the J segment 1 base; nucleotides outside the gene matches: 5. This CDR3 spans 17 amino acids. CDR1 SGHTS and CDR2 YDEGEE come from the germline V gene. In DNA, the CDR3 is TGTGCCAGCAGCTTGGTACAGGGGGCGTTCAGCAATCAGCCCCAGCATTTT. Translating it yields CASSLVQGAFSNQPQHF. The complete variable domain, with remaining parts taken from reference TRBV5-8 and TRBJ1-5, reads EAGVTQSPTHLIKTRGQQATLRCSPISGHTSVYWYQQALGLGLQFLLWYDEGEERNRGNFPPRFSGRQFPNYSSELNVNALELEDSALYLCASSLVQGAFSNQPQHFGDGTRLSIL.

This chain uses TRBV27 with TRBJ2-1, with 8 bases lining up with TRBD1. V shed 7 bases and J 7 bases; nucleotides not matched to a gene: 3. Germline V CDR1 and CDR2: MNHEY, SMNVEV (reference sequence). The CDR3 extends over 12 amino acids. The CDR3 DNA follows: TGTGCCAGCACCGGGACAGGTAATGAGCAGTTCTTC. Residues: CASTGTGNEQFF.

CDR3 residues: CASSPGQVVQPQHF. Written as DNA, the CDR3 is TGTGCCAGCAGCCCGGGACAGGTGGTGCAGCCCCAGCATTTT. The V gene is TRBV7-2, the J gene TRBJ1-5; 8 nucleotides align to TRBD1. Germline V lookup: CDR1 SGHTA, CDR2 FQGNSA. V trimming: 5 bases; J trimming: 7 bases; junction bases outside the gene matches: 7. This CDR3 spans 14 amino acids.

This chain uses TRBV7-9 with TRBJ2-4, with 8 bases identical to TRBD2. This CDR3 has 14 residues. Germline V gene data show CDR1 as SEHNR and CDR2 as FQNEAQ (reference sequence). V was pared by 1 base and J by 5 bases, with 1 base of the junction left unmatched. CDR3 sequence reads: CASSLVGGENIQYF. DNA of the CDR3: TGTGCCAGCAGCTTAGTCGGGGGGGAAAACATTCAGTACTTC. The variable domain in full, with the rest retrieved from reference TRBV7-9 and TRBJ2-4, is DTGVSQNPRHKITKRGQNVTFRCDPISEHNRLYWYRQTLGQGPEFLTYFQNEAQLEKSRLLSDRFSAERPKGSFSTLEIQRTEQGDSAMYLCASSLVGGENIQYFGAGTRLSVL.

The J gene is TRBJ2-2, the V gene TRBV19; no firm D call. V dropped 8 bases and J dropped 2 bases, with 9 bases sitting between them. This CDR3 region has 13 residues. Germline V gives CDR1 LNHDA, CDR2 SQIVND (reference sequence). DNA for the CDR3: TGTGCCAGTCTAACAGTCAACACCGGGGAGCTGTTTTTT. Translated: CASLTVNTGELFF.

The rearrangement uses TRBV12-3 or TRBV12-4 and TRBJ1-2; no definite D call. The CDR3 length is 13 residues. Trimming cost V 3 bases and J 7 bases, with 12 bases left between them. The CDR3 DNA follows: TGTGCCAGCAGTTTGACTGCGGGTTCTGGCTACACCTTC. This translates into CASSLTAGSGYTF.

The chain links TRBV27 to TRBJ2-5, with no clear D. Germline V gene data show CDR1 as MNHEY and CDR2 as SMNVEV (reference sequence). V gave up 3 bases and J gave up 4 bases, with 9 bases separating them. CDR3 length: 13 amino acids. The CDR3 here is CASSLHRSETQYF. CDR3 DNA sequence: TGTGCCAGCAGTTTGCACAGATCAGAGACCCAGTACTTC.

The chain has TRBV5-1 and TRBJ2-5; no clear D gene. Germline CDR1 and CDR2: SGHRS and YFSETQ. The CDR3 runs to 12 residues. The V gene lost 3 bases and the J gene lost 1 base, with 4 bases spanning the gap. The CDR3, as DNA: TGCGCCAGCAGCTCGAGCCAAGAGACCCAGTACTTC. Amino acid sequence: CASSSSQETQYF.

The gene calls are TRBV28 and TRBJ1-1; 8 bases line up with TRBD1. V was pared by 6 bases and J by 6 bases, with 9 bases of the junction left unmatched. Germline-derived CDR1 and CDR2 are MDHEN and SYDVKM. This CDR3 region has 14 residues. CDR3 in DNA: TGTGCCAGCAGATTTGGACAGGGTGAGCCTGAAGCTTTCTTT. This translates into CASRFGQGEPEAFF. The full variable domain, its missing parts supplied by reference TRBV28 and TRBJ1-1, is DVKVTQSSRYLVKRTGEKVFLECVQDMDHENMFWYRQDPGLGLRLIYFSYDVKMKEKGDIPEGYSVSREKKERFSLILESASTNQTSMYLCASRFGQGEPEAFFGQGTRLTVV.

This chain connects TRBV28 to TRBJ1-6; 7 nucleotides align to TRBD1. Unmatched junction bases numbered 12, after V lost 5 bases and J lost 2 bases. CDR1 and CDR2 (germline): MDHEN, SYDVKM. CDR3 length equals 18 residues. The CDR3 reads CASSAPPSGTAYNSPLHF. As DNA, the CDR3 is TGTGCCAGCAGTGCCCCACCATCCGGGACAGCCTATAATTCACCCCTCCACTTT.

This sequence joins TRBV11-2 and TRBJ2-2; possibly TRBD1 for D (6 bases). V gave up 1 base and J gave up 8 bases, with 17 bases separating them. The CDR3 covers 16 residues. CDR1 and CDR2 (germline): SGHAT, FQNNGV. CDR3 DNA: TGTGCCAGCAGCTTAGTTATTGGACAGTCGGTTGGGGAGCTGTTTTTT. This sequence encodes CASSLVIGQSVGELFF.

The chain employs TRBV29-1 and TRBJ2-7, with D perhaps matching TRBD1 (5 bases). V lost 4 bases and J lost 5, with 12 bases in between. The CDR3 length is 12 residues. Germline V CDR1 and CDR2: SQVTM, ANQGSEA. The CDR3 DNA sequence: TGCAGCGTTGTCCTCCAGGGTAACGAGCAGTACTTC. Encoded protein: CSVVLQGNEQYF.